The rows below give T cell receptor beta chains drawn from one sample of a study of CD8 T cells in Susac syndrome. TCRdb re-called the immunoSEQ multiplex PCR reads with MiXCR, one entry per CDR3 protein. The sample carries 150,000 or so distinct CDR3 sequences, 95% to 96% recorded once. Sequenced sample: CD8+ T cells from PBMCs. These receptors originate from a human donor with multiple sclerosis. The CDR3 runs from the conserved cysteine through the conserved F or W. The D gene is left open where the match is weak.

TRBV5-4	TRBD1	TRBJ1-2	CASSPPDRVPGYTF	TGTGCCAGCAGCCCTCCAGACAGGGTCCCTGGCTACACCTTC
TRBV7-9	NA	TRBJ1-2	CASSDVVGSRYGYTF	TGTGCCAGCAGCGACGTAGTTGGCAGCCGTTATGGCTACACCTTC
TRBV20-1	NA	TRBJ1-2	CSARLDTRDYGYTF	TGCAGTGCTAGACTTGACACGAGAGACTATGGCTACACCTTC
TRBV5-1	NA	TRBJ2-2	CASSFRDSYTGELFF	TGCGCCAGCAGCTTCCGGGACTCCTACACCGGGGAGCTGTTTTTT
TRBV20-1	NA	TRBJ1-1	CSAREFRNTEAFF	TGCAGTGCTAGAGAATTCAGGAACACTGAAGCTTTCTTT
TRBV29-1	NA	TRBJ1-1	CSVEIWTTEGAFF	TGCAGCGTTGAAATCTGGACAACCGAAGGAGCTTTCTTT
TRBV7-9	NA	TRBJ2-7	CASSSTGTYEQYF	TGTGCCAGCAGCAGTACAGGTACCTACGAGCAGTACTTC
TRBV29-1	NA	TRBJ2-6	CSVEDRPISGANVLTF	TGCAGCGTTGAAGATCGACCGATCTCTGGGGCCAACGTCCTGACTTTC
TRBV13	NA	TRBJ2-3	CASSPWRQGSSTDTQYF	TGTGCCAGCAGCCCCTGGAGGCAGGGATCTTCCACAGATACGCAGTATTTT
TRBV25-1	NA	TRBJ1-5	CASRQRGSKGQPQHF	TGTGCCAGCCGCCAGAGAGGGTCAAAAGGGCAGCCCCAGCATTTT
TRBV12-3/TRBV12-4	NA	TRBJ2-3	CASSLSGRVTDTQYF	TGTGCCAGCAGTTTATCTGGCAGGGTCACAGATACGCAGTATTTT
TRBV3-1	NA	TRBJ2-1	CASSRRPGGAPWNNEQFF	TGTGCCAGCAGCCGTCGCCCTGGGGGGGCACCTTGGAACAATGAGCAGTTCTTC
TRBV30	NA	TRBJ2-1	CAHNEQFF	TGTGCTCACAATGAGCAGTTCTTC
TRBV5-1	NA	TRBJ1-6	CASSPEGRTSSYNSPLHF	TGCGCCAGCAGCCCGGAAGGCAGGACGAGCTCCTATAATTCACCCCTCCACTTT
TRBV29-1	NA	TRBJ2-3	CSVVNSRGTQYF	TGCAGCGTTGTTAACTCGAGGGGTACGCAGTATTTT
TRBV9	NA	TRBJ1-4	CASSARDRSKLFF	TGTGCCAGCAGCGCCCGAGACCGCTCAAAACTGTTTTTT
TRBV4-1	NA	TRBJ2-7	CASSQVTTDYEQYF	TGCGCCAGCAGCCAAGTAACGACGGACTACGAGCAGTACTTC
TRBV4-1	TRBD2	TRBJ2-3	CASSQEPSGTSGRDTQYF	TGCGCCAGCAGCCAGGAACCTTCCGGGACTAGCGGCAGAGATACGCAGTATTTT
TRBV3-1	NA	TRBJ2-1	CASSPSGPNEQFF	TGTGCCAGCAGCCCCAGCGGGCCCAATGAGCAGTTCTTC
TRBV13	NA	TRBJ2-4	CASSSSGAKNIQYF	TGTGCCAGCAGTTCGTCTGGGGCCAAAAACATTCAGTACTTC
TRBV3-1	NA	TRBJ2-1	CASSQGPSQYNEQFF	TGTGCCAGCAGCCAAGGGCCATCCCAGTACAATGAGCAGTTCTTC
TRBV29-1	TRBD1	TRBJ2-3	CSGFRGHGDAQYF	TGCAGCGGGTTCAGGGGGCATGGAGATGCGCAGTATTTT
TRBV20-1	NA	TRBJ1-1	CSATQGGRGFGTEAFF	TGCAGTGCTACACAGGGAGGAAGGGGGTTTGGCACTGAAGCTTTCTTT
TRBV28	NA	TRBJ2-7	CASSPSAGPYEQYF	TGTGCCAGCAGTCCCTCGGCGGGACCCTACGAGCAGTACTTC
TRBV30	TRBD1	TRBJ1-1	CAWIWTGRDTEAFF	TGTGCCTGGATCTGGACAGGAAGGGACACTGAAGCTTTCTTT
TRBV30	TRBD2	TRBJ2-7	CAWMAPRTSGGPIRRYEQYF	TGTGCCTGGATGGCCCCCCGGACTAGCGGGGGCCCCATCCGTCGCTACGAGCAGTACTTC
TRBV6-2/TRBV6-3	NA	TRBJ2-7	CASSLGLAFEQYF	TGTGCCAGCAGTTTGGGGCTAGCGTTCGAGCAGTACTTC
TRBV27	TRBD1	TRBJ2-2	CASRWTGSNTGELFF	TGTGCCAGCAGGTGGACAGGGTCGAACACCGGGGAGCTGTTTTTT
TRBV5-1	NA	TRBJ2-1	CAPTAAPFLEQFF	TGCGCCCCGACGGCGGCCCCCTTTTTGGAGCAGTTCTTC
TRBV12-3/TRBV12-4	NA	TRBJ2-7	CASSPFERDEQYF	TGTGCCAGCAGCCCTTTTGAGCGAGACGAGCAGTACTTC
TRBV9	TRBD1	TRBJ2-7	CASSVATGGGEQYF	TGTGCCAGCAGCGTTGCAACAGGGGGCGGCGAGCAGTACTTC
TRBV2	TRBD2	TRBJ2-5	CARHSGTSQETQYF	TGTGCCAGACACTCCGGGACTAGCCAAGAGACCCAGTACTTC
TRBV20-1	TRBD2	TRBJ2-1	CSARDREGIGYNEQFF	TGCAGTGCTAGAGATCGGGAGGGCATAGGGTACAATGAGCAGTTCTTC
TRBV7-9	TRBD2	TRBJ2-3	CASTKTSGGEDTQYF	TGTGCCAGCACCAAGACTAGCGGGGGAGAGGATACGCAGTATTTT
TRBV7-2	NA	TRBJ1-2	CASSLAGEPNYGYTF	TGTGCCAGCAGCTTGGCAGGCGAGCCTAACTATGGCTACACCTTC
TRBV12-3/TRBV12-4	TRBD1	TRBJ1-4	CASSFTGTGAEKLFF	TGTGCCAGCAGTTTCACCGGGACAGGGGCGGAAAAACTGTTTTTT
TRBV14	TRBD2	TRBJ2-3	CASSPPLAGIIDTQYF	TGTGCCAGCAGCCCCCCACTAGCGGGGATTATAGATACGCAGTATTTT
TRBV9	NA	TRBJ2-7	CASSPRPTATNEQYF	TGTGCCAGCAGCCCAAGACCGACAGCGACCAACGAGCAGTACTTC